The present T cell receptor (beta chain) was sequenced within a study of T cell repertoires in cytomegalovirus infection. About the study: CMV infection and matching HLA type were both indicated by public TCR beta signatures.

This clonotype was found many times. The target antigen is unknown. TCRdb independently ran MiXCR on the reads; one entry per CDR3 protein. The sample records roughly 230,000 distinct CDR3 sequences, approximately 15% being singletons. Trimming pared 4 bases from V and 6 bases from J, leaving 18 bases between. This CDR3 has 15 residues. The V gene's germline CDR1 is SEHNR and CDR2 FQNEAQ (reference sequence). Notes on the study in general: The cumulative frequency of public TCR beta families distinguished individuals who carried CMV together with the relevant HLA.

The J gene is TRBJ1-2, the V gene TRBV7-9; D is unclear. The sequenced sample consisted of CD8+ T cells from PBMCs. The source of this sequence is a human donor in good health (CMV status not recorded). Some clones in this sample may be carry-over from other donors' samples. The DNA for the CDR3 is TGTGCCAGCAGCTCTCTCAGTCGGGGTATTGATGGCTACACCTTC. As protein: CASSSLSRGIDGYTF.